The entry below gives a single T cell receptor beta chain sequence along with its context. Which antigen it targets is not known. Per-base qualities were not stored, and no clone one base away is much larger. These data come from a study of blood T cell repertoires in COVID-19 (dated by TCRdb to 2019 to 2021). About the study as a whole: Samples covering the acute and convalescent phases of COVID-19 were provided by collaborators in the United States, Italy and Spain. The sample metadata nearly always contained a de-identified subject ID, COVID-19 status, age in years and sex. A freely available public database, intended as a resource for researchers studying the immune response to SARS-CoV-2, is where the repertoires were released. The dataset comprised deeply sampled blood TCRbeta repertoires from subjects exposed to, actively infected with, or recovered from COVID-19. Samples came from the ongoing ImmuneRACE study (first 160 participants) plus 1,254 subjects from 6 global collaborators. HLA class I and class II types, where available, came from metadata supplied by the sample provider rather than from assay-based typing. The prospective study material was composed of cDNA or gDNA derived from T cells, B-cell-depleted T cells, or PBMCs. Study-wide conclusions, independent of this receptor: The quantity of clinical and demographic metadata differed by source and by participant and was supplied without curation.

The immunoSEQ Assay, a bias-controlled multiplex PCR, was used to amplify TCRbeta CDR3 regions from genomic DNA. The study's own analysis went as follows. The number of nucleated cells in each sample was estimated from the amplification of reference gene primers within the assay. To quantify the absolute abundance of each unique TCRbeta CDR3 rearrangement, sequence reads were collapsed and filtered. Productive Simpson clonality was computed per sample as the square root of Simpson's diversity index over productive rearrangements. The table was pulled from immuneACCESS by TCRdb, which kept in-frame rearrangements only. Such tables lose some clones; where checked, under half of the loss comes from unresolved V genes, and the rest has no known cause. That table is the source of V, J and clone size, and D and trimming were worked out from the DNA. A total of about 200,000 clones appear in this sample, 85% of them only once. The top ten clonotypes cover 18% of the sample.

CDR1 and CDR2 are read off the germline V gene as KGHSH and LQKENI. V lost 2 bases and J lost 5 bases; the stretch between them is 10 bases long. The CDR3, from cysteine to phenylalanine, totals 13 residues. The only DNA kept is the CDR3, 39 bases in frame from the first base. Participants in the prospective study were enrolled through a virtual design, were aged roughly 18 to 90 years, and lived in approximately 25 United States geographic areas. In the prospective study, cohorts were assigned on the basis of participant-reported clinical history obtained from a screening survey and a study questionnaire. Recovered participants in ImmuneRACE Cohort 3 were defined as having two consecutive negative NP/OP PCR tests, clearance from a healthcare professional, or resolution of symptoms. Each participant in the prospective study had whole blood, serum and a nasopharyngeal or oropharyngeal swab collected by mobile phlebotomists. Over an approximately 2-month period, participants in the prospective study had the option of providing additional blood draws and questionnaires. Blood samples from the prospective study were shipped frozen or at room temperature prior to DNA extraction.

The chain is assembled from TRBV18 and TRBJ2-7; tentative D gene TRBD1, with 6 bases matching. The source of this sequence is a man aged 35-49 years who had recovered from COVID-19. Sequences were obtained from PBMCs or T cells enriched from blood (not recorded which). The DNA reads TGTGCCAGCTCACCAGGCGCAGGGGACGAGCAGTACTTC. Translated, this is CASSPGAGDEQYF.